These T cell receptor beta chains were read from a single sample in a study of technical replicates of blood from a few donors. This table comes from immunoSEQ multiplex PCR, and its TCRdb copy is limited to in-frame clones, with some not included. The sample consists of approximately 59,000 clones, about 86% of them appearing once. The sequencing input was PBMCs. Receptors originate from a human donor in good health. Some clones in this sample may be carry-over from other donors' samples. Each CDR3 is given with its conserved first and last residue. The D gene is left open where the match is weak. The listing skips clone size in some rows; elsewhere it reads once, few, many or a size class.

len: 12; v_gene: TRBV6-5; d_gene: NA; j_gene: TRBJ2-7; abundance: NA; CDR3nt: TGTGCCAGCAGTTACTCTGGGGGGGCGGTGTACTTC; CDR3aa: CASSYSGGAVYF
len: 16; v_gene: TRBV7-9; d_gene: NA; j_gene: TRBJ2-6; abundance: NA; CDR3nt: TGTGCCAGCAGCTTCCCGTCGGTCCCTGGGGCCAACGTCCTGACTTTC; CDR3aa: CASSFPSVPGANVLTF
len: 16; v_gene: TRBV30; d_gene: TRBD2; j_gene: TRBJ2-2; abundance: NA; CDR3nt: TGTGCCTGGACTCGAATAGCGGGAGGAAATACCGGGGAGCTGTTTTTT; CDR3aa: CAWTRIAGGNTGELFF
len: 16; v_gene: TRBV7-8; d_gene: NA; j_gene: TRBJ1-1; abundance: NA; CDR3nt: TGTGCCAGCAGCGCACAAAGTGGTCGGGGGAACACTGAAGCTTTCTTT; CDR3aa: CASSAQSGRGNTEAFF
len: 16; v_gene: TRBV9; d_gene: TRBD2; j_gene: TRBJ2-2; abundance: NA; CDR3nt: TGTGCCAGCAGCCAGCGGGAGAACGCGAACACCGGGGAGCTGTTTTTT; CDR3aa: CASSQRENANTGELFF
len: 14; v_gene: TRBV6-4; d_gene: TRBD2; j_gene: TRBJ2-1; abundance: NA; CDR3nt: TGTGCCAGCAGTGACGGGACTAGCGGCAATGAGCAGTTCTTC; CDR3aa: CASSDGTSGNEQFF
len: 17; v_gene: TRBV19; d_gene: NA; j_gene: TRBJ1-2; abundance: once; CDR3nt: TGTGCCAGTAACCAATTGGGACAACCTTCTATTGCCTATGGCTACACCTTC; CDR3aa: CASNQLGQPSIAYGYTF
len: 14; v_gene: TRBV7-2; d_gene: NA; j_gene: TRBJ1-2; abundance: NA; CDR3nt: TGTGCCAGCAGCTTAGGAGTATCTAACTATGGCTACACCTTC; CDR3aa: CASSLGVSNYGYTF
len: 16; v_gene: TRBV7-2; d_gene: TRBD1; j_gene: TRBJ2-2; abundance: NA; CDR3nt: TGTGCCAGCAGCTCGTCGACAGGGAGGAACACCGGGGAGCTGTTTTTT; CDR3aa: CASSSSTGRNTGELFF
len: 15; v_gene: TRBV2; d_gene: TRBD2; j_gene: TRBJ2-7; abundance: once; CDR3nt: TGTGCCAGCAGTGACGCCCTAGCGGGGACCTACGAGCAGTACTTC; CDR3aa: CASSDALAGTYEQYF
len: 15; v_gene: TRBV9; d_gene: NA; j_gene: TRBJ2-3; abundance: NA; CDR3nt: TGTGCCAGCAGCGGACCGGGGGGCGGGGCAGATACGCAGTATTTT; CDR3aa: CASSGPGGGADTQYF
len: 20; v_gene: TRBV4-1; d_gene: TRBD2; j_gene: TRBJ2-7; abundance: NA; CDR3nt: TGCGCCAGCAGCCGGGAACCGGCGGGACTAGCGGGGGGGCGACGTTACGAGCAGTACTTC; CDR3aa: CASSREPAGLAGGRRYEQYF
len: 16; v_gene: TRBV10-3; d_gene: TRBD1; j_gene: TRBJ2-7; abundance: NA; CDR3nt: TGTGCCATCGGTCCACCGGGACAGGGGTATGTCTACGAGCAGTACTTC; CDR3aa: CAIGPPGQGYVYEQYF
len: 13; v_gene: TRBV29-1; d_gene: NA; j_gene: TRBJ2-6; abundance: NA; CDR3nt: TGCAGCGTTCGGGACTCTGGGGCCAACGTCCTGACTTTC; CDR3aa: CSVRDSGANVLTF
len: 13; v_gene: TRBV28; d_gene: TRBD1; j_gene: TRBJ1-2; abundance: once; CDR3nt: TGTGCCAGCAGTACAGGGGGGCCCCCGGGCTACACCTTC; CDR3aa: CASSTGGPPGYTF
len: 13; v_gene: TRBV6-5; d_gene: NA; j_gene: TRBJ1-3; abundance: NA; CDR3nt: TGTGCCAGCGGGAGGACGGTTGGAAACACCATATATTTT; CDR3aa: CASGRTVGNTIYF
len: 14; v_gene: TRBV5-1; d_gene: TRBD1; j_gene: TRBJ1-6; abundance: NA; CDR3nt: TGCGCCAGCAGCACAGGGGTTTGGGGTTCACCCCTCCACTTT; CDR3aa: CASSTGVWGSPLHF
len: 13; v_gene: TRBV5-4; d_gene: NA; j_gene: TRBJ1-2; abundance: NA; CDR3nt: TGTGCCAGCAGCTTGGCCAAGGAGTATGGCTACACCTTC; CDR3aa: CASSLAKEYGYTF